This T cell receptor (beta chain) is drawn from a study of CD8 T cells in ankylosing spondylitis. Study-wide results and caveats: Characteristic, it appeared, of ankylosing spondylitis blood was a TCR beta motif of several highly homologous variants. Matched ankylosing spondylitis synovial fluid reportedly showed significant enrichment of disease-linked clones.

MiXCR, applied by TCRdb to the 5' RACE reads, yields one record per CDR3 protein. The sample lists about 150,000 distinct CDR3 sequences, roughly 30% occurring once. There are a few counts of this clonotype. Its matching antigen is unknown. The CDR3 extends over 14 amino acids. Germline CDR1 and CDR2: MGHRA and YSYEKL. V lost 2 bases and J 3 bases, leaving 8 bases between the germline ends. This receptor was identified in a male donor with ankylosing spondylitis. The chain joins TRBV4-1 to TRBJ1-5; maybe TRBD1 (5 bases). The sample consisted of synovial fluid, either unsorted or a sorted T cell fraction (not recorded which). CDR3 in DNA: TGCGCCAGCAGCCAAACAGGCCTCAATCAGCCCCAGCATTTT. Translated, it gives CASSQTGLNQPQHF.